A single sample gave rise to the 9 T cell receptor beta chains below, sequenced in a study of shared clonotypes between healthy human individuals (dated by TCRdb to about 2020). Library prep was done by the immunoSEQ multiplex PCR assay. Not all clones reach the TCRdb copy of this immuneACCESS table, which keeps in-frame sequences only. Checked studies attribute under half of the gap to unresolved V genes and leave the rest unexplained. The sample records approximately 2.3 million clones, more than 80% of which are singletons. The ten largest clones take up under 0.45% of the sample. Sequenced sample: naive CD4+ T cells from PBMCs. The sample's cell subset or site label, in plain terms: CD45RA+ positively selected. Receptor source: a man between 18 and 29 years old in good health. Some clones in this sample may be carry-over from other donors' samples.

This chain uses TRBV7-9 with TRBJ1-3, with 7 bases that match TRBD1. V lost 4 bases to trimming and J lost 8 bases; unmatched junction nucleotides: 2. There are 12 residues in the CDR3. Germline lookup yields CDR1 SEHNR and CDR2 FQNEAQ (reference sequence). CDR3 residues: CASSSTGYTIYF. CDR3 DNA sequence: TGTGCCAGCAGCTCGACAGGGTACACCATATATTTT.

The chain combines TRBV28 with TRBJ2-3; 16 bases fit TRBD2. V shed 0 bases, J shed 5 bases, and the junction held 5 bases outside the gene matches. Germline loops: CDR1 MDHEN, CDR2 SYDVKM. The CDR3 has 18 amino acids. CDR3 amino acids: CASSLWGTSGREKDTQYF. For the CDR3, the DNA is TGTGCCAGCAGTTTATGGGGGACTAGCGGGAGGGAGAAAGATACGCAGTATTTT.

This chain links TRBV6-5 with TRBJ2-7; D is tentatively TRBD1 or TRBD2 (5 bases each). This CDR3 contains 13 residues. Germline V CDR1 and CDR2: MNHEY, SVGAGI. With 4 bases removed from V and 5 bases from J, the gap between germline ends came to 12 bases. The DNA of the CDR3 is TGTGCCAGCAGTTTCCCGGGGACCAACGAGCAGTACTTC. Translating it yields CASSFPGTNEQYF.

A single count supports this clone. The chain links TRBV28 to TRBJ2-2; 7 nucleotides line up with TRBD2. Germline CDR1 MDHEN, CDR2 SYDVKM. The CDR3 runs to 16 residues. V was pared by 7 bases and J by 7 bases, with 15 bases of the junction left unmatched. CDR3 sequence reads: CASNVPRAGVIGELFF. DNA of the CDR3: TGTGCCAGCAATGTCCCTCGGGCGGGAGTTATCGGGGAGCTGTTTTTT.

The chain links TRBV20-1 to TRBJ2-7, with D unresolved. Per the germline V gene, CDR1 is DFQATT and CDR2 is SNEGSKA (reference sequence). This CDR3 has 11 residues. Trimming left V 2 bases short and J 6 bases short, with 8 bases between. CDR3 amino acids: CSARWIGEQYF. The CDR3 DNA follows: TGCAGTGCTAGATGGATCGGCGAGCAGTACTTC.

The chain employs TRBV6-4 and TRBJ2-5; 9 bases agree with TRBD2. Trimming took 6 bases from V and 1 from J; bases not matched to a gene: 6. The germline gives CDR1 MRHNA, CDR2 SNTAGT. This CDR3 is built from 15 residues. CDR3 amino acids: CASSILAGPQETQYF. CDR3 in DNA: TGTGCCAGCAGCATCCTAGCGGGACCCCAAGAGACCCAGTACTTC.

This sequence joins TRBV27 and TRBJ2-3; D may be TRBD1 (6 bases). Germline values: CDR1 MNHEY, CDR2 SMNVEV (reference sequence). The CDR3 sequence is 19 residues long. V was cut by 1 base and J by 0 bases, with 20 bases left in between. CDR3 amino acids: CASSLFPPGEDLSTDTQYF. The CDR3 DNA follows: TGTGCCAGCAGTTTATTCCCGCCAGGGGAAGATCTGAGCACAGATACGCAGTATTTT.

This clone was seen a single time. The chain employs TRBV28 and TRBJ2-5, with D possibly being TRBD1 or TRBD2 (5 bases each). Germline V CDR1 and CDR2: MDHEN, SYDVKM. The CDR3 consists of 14 residues. V lost 6 bases and J lost 1, with 12 bases in between. CDR3 region: CASRLTGAQETQYF. The CDR3 nucleotides read TGTGCCAGCAGACTAACCGGGGCCCAAGAGACCCAGTACTTC.

The chain recombines TRBV19 with TRBJ1-2; D is unresolved. This CDR3 has 13 residues. Germline values: CDR1 LNHDA, CDR2 SQIVND (reference sequence). V was trimmed by 3 bases and J by 6 bases, leaving 11 bases between them. CDR3 protein: CASSMTGANGYTF. CDR3 DNA sequence: TGTGCCAGTAGTATGACCGGAGCGAATGGCTACACCTTC. Using reference TRBV19 and TRBJ1-2 for the parts outside the CDR3, the full variable domain is DGGITQSPKYLFRKEGQNVTLSCEQNLNHDAMYWYRQDPGQGLRLIYYSQIVNDFQKGDIAEGYSVSREKKESFPLTVTSAQKNPTAFYLCASSMTGANGYTFGSGTRLTVV.